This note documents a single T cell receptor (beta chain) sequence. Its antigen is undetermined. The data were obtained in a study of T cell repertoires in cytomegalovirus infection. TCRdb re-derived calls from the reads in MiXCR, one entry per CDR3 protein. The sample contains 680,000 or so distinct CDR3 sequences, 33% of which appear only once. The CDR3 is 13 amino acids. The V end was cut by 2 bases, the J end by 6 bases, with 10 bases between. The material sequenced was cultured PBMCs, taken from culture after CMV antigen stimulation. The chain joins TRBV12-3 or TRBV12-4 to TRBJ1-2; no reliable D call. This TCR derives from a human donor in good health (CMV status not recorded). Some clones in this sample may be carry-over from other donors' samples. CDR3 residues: CASSLRGVHGYTF. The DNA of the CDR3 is TGTGCCAGCAGTTTACGGGGAGTCCATGGCTACACCTTC.